The clone carrying this TCR beta chain was seen many times. TCRdb processed the PCR reads anew with MiXCR; each CDR3 protein has one entry. The sample lists roughly 300,000 distinct CDR3 sequences, about a quarter occurring once. The V segment lost 4 bases and the J segment 4 bases; nucleotides outside the gene matches: 7. Per germline, CDR1 SQVTM and CDR2 ANQGSEA. The CDR3 covers 16 residues. This specimen comes from a study of molecular identifiers for immune sequencing clone quantification. The sequencing input was naive CD8+ T cells from blood, with Jurkat cell RNA spiked in. Subset in this sample: FACS-sorted CD8+CD4-CCR7+CD45RA+ naive T cells. This chain joins TRBV29-1 and TRBJ2-2; TRBD1 matches at 12 bases. This receptor was taken from a human donor in good health. Some libraries in this study had Jurkat cell RNA spiked in. CDR3 sequence: CSVGGQGASLTGELFF. The CDR3 bases are TGCAGCGTTGGGGGACAGGGGGCTTCGCTCACCGGGGAGCTGTTTTTT.